Here is one T cell receptor beta chain with its context. This sample was taken from a study of shared clonotypes between healthy human individuals. Naive CD8 cells lacked CD45RO, underwent positive selection for CCR7 and left out terminally differentiated effector memory CD45RA+ cells. Profiled with immunoSEQ multiplex PCR; TCRdb holds only in-frame clones, not every one. The sample contains about 2.1 million clones, roughly 95% of which appear only once. The J segment lost 0 bases and the V segment lost 6 bases, leaving 7 bases of the junction unmatched. The length of the CDR3 is 16 residues. Germline assignment: CDR1 LNHDA and CDR2 SQIVND (reference sequence).

This TCR was recovered from a man younger than 30 in good health. Some clones in this sample may be carry-over from other donors' samples. This rearrangement joins TRBV19 to TRBJ1-2; 10 bases align to TRBD1. What was sequenced was naive CD8+ T cells from PBMCs. The CDR3 protein is CASRAGQGTTNYGYTF. In DNA form, the CDR3 reads TGTGCCAGTAGAGCGGGACAGGGGACCACTAACTATGGCTACACCTTC. Using reference TRBV19 and TRBJ1-2 for the parts outside the CDR3, the full variable domain is DGGITQSPKYLFRKEGQNVTLSCEQNLNHDAMYWYRQDPGQGLRLIYYSQIVNDFQKGDIAEGYSVSREKKESFPLTVTSAQKNPTAFYLCASRAGQGTTNYGYTFGSGTRLTVV.